Presented here are 9 T cell receptor beta chains from one specimen sequenced in a study of blood T cell repertoires in COVID-19. Repertoires were generated with immunoSEQ multiplex PCR, while TCRdb's copy carries only in-frame clones and drops some. The sample gives around 300,000 clones, 75% to 90% of which show up once; about 2.2% is in the top ten. Sequencing was carried out using PBMCs or T cells enriched from blood (not recorded which). The receptors shown here come from a woman between 18 and 29 years old who had recovered from COVID-19.

The chain employs TRBV3-1 (or the pseudogene TRBV3-2) and TRBJ2-1, with D hard to call. The CDR3 is made up of 16 amino acids. The germline gives CDR1 LGHDT, CDR2 YNNKEL (reference sequence). The ends were cut back, 0 bases at V and 0 bases at J, with 9 bases in the middle. For the CDR3, the DNA is TGTGCCAGCAGCCAAGATTTTGGCGGCTCCTACAATGAGCAGTTCTTC. This codes for CASSQDFGGSYNEQFF.

The J gene is TRBJ1-1, the V gene TRBV15; 7 bases line up with TRBD1. The CDR3 runs 15 residues. The V and J ends lost 4 bases and 4 bases, in that order; junction bases with no gene match: 9. CDR1 and CDR2 (germline): LNHNV, YYDKDF (reference sequence). CDR3 region: CATSIRTGRRTEAFF. The CDR3 nucleotides read TGTGCCACCAGCATCCGGACAGGACGGCGCACTGAAGCTTTCTTT.

J is TRBJ2-7 and V is TRBV14, with a weak D call TRBD1 (6 bases). Trimming shortened V by 7 bases and J by 0 bases, and 13 bases separated the two germline ends. This CDR3 spans 14 amino acids. CDR1 and CDR2 from the germline V gene are SGHDN and FVKESK. The CDR3 spells CASNRAGVSYEQYF. CDR3 coding DNA: TGTGCCAGCAACCGAGCAGGGGTCTCCTACGAGCAGTACTTC.

This clone appeared once. CDR3 residues: CASNPGGGNQPQHF. The CDR3 nucleotides are TGTGCCAGCAACCCGGGGGGGGGCAATCAGCCCCAGCATTTT. This rearrangement joins TRBV6-5 to TRBJ1-5; possible D gene TRBD1, 5 bases. V was trimmed by 7 bases and J by 2 bases, leaving 12 bases between them. The CDR3 has 14 amino acids. Germline CDR1 MNHEY, CDR2 SVGAGI.

The CDR3 reads CASSTGTGMGNTGELFF. The DNA for the CDR3 is TGTGCCAGTAGTACGGGGACAGGAATGGGGAACACCGGGGAGCTGTTTTTT. The chain employs TRBV19 and TRBJ2-2; 8 bases are shared with TRBD1. This CDR3 comprises 17 residues. V lost 4 bases, J lost 1 base, and 8 bases stayed unmatched. CDR1 and CDR2 from the germline V gene are LNHDA and SQIVND (reference sequence). Complete variable domain (other parts from reference TRBV19 and TRBJ2-2): DGGITQSPKYLFRKEGQNVTLSCEQNLNHDAMYWYRQDPGQGLRLIYYSQIVNDFQKGDIAEGYSVSREKKESFPLTVTSAQKNPTAFYLCASSTGTGMGNTGELFFGEGSRLTVL.

This chain uses TRBV25-1 with TRBJ1-5; D gene unclear. The V end lost 2 bases, the J end lost 8 bases, and 22 bases lay between the germline ends. The CDR3 runs 17 residues. CDR1 is MGHDK, CDR2 SYGVNS, per germline. CDR3 in amino acids: CASSETRTEGYEKPQHF. As DNA, the CDR3 is TGTGCCAGCAGTGAAACCCGTACAGAGGGTTATGAGAAGCCCCAGCATTTT.

The rearrangement uses TRBV2 and TRBJ2-1; 8 positions match TRBD1. The CDR3 has 14 amino acids. V was clipped by 6 bases and J by 2 bases; unmatched bases: 3. The germline V gene encodes CDR1 SNHLY and CDR2 FYNNEI. The CDR3 DNA sequence: TGTGCCAGCAGGATGACAGGGGCCTACAATGAGCAGTTCTTC. Translation: CASRMTGAYNEQFF. The whole variable domain, remainder taken from reference TRBV2 and TRBJ2-1, is EPEVTQTPSHQVTQMGQEVILRCVPISNHLYFYWYRQILGQKVEFLVSFYNNEISEKSEIFDDQFSVERPDGSNFTLKIRSTKLEDSAMYFCASRMTGAYNEQFFGPGTRLTVL.

The chain links TRBV2 to TRBJ2-5; 14 nucleotides match TRBD2. CDR3 length equals 17 residues. V lost 5 bases to trimming and J lost 5 bases; unmatched junction nucleotides: 10. Per germline, CDR1 SNHLY and CDR2 FYNNEI. The chain's CDR3 is CASSFPTSGGARETQYF. The DNA for the CDR3 is TGTGCCAGCAGTTTCCCGACTAGCGGGGGGGCCCGGGAGACCCAGTACTTC.

The gene calls are TRBV28 and TRBJ1-5, with 8 bases identical to TRBD1. Per the germline V gene, CDR1 is MDHEN and CDR2 is SYDVKM. V was pared by 2 bases and J by 5 bases, with 11 bases of the junction left unmatched. The CDR3 extends over 17 amino acids. The DNA for the CDR3 is TGTGCCAGCAGTTTAGGATTTAAGGACAGGGCTTATCAGCCCCAGCATTTT. Translating gives CASSLGFKDRAYQPQHF.